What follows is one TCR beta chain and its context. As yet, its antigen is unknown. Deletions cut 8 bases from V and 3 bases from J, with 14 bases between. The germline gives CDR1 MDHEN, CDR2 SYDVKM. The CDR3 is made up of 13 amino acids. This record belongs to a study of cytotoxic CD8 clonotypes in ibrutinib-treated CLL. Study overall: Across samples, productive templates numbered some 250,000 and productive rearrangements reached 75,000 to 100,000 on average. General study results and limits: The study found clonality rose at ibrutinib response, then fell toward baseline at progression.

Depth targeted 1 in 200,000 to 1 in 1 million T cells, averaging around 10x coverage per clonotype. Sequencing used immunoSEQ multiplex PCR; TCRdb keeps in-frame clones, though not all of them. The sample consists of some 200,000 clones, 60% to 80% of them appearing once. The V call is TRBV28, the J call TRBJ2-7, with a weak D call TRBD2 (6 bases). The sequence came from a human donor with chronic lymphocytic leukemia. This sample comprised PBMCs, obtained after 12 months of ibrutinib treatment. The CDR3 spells CASSGVPFYEQYF. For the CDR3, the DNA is TGTGCCAGCTCGGGGGTGCCGTTCTACGAGCAGTACTTC.